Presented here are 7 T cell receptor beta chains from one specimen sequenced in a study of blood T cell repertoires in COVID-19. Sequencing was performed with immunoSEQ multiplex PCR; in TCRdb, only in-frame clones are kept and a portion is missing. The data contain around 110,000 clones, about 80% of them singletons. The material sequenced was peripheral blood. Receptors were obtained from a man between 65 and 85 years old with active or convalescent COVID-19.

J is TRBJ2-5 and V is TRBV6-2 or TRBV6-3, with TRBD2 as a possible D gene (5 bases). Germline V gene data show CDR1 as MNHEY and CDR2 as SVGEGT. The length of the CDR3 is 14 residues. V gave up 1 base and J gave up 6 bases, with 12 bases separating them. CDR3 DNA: TGTGCCAGCAGTTACTTAGCCAGCGGACAGACCCAGTACTTC. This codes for CASSYLASGQTQYF.

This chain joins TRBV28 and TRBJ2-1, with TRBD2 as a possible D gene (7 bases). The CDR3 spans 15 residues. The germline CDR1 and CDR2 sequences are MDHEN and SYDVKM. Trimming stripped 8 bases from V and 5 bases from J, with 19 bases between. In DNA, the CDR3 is TGTGCCAGCGGCCCGGGGGGCGCGTTAAACAATGAGCAGTTCTTC. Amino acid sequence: CASGPGGALNNEQFF.

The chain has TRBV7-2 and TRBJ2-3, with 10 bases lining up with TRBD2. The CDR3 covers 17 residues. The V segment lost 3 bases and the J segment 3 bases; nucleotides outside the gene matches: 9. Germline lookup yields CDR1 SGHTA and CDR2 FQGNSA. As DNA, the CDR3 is TGTGCCAGCAGCTTTGCTAGCGGGAGTCCGGGGACAGATACGCAGTATTTT. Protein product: CASSFASGSPGTDTQYF.

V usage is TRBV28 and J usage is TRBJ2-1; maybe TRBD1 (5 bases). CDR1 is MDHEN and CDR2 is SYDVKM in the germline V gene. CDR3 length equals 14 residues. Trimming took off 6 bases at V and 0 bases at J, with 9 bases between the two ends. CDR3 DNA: TGTGCCAGCAGAGGGGCGCGCTCCTACAATGAGCAGTTCTTC. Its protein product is CASRGARSYNEQFF.

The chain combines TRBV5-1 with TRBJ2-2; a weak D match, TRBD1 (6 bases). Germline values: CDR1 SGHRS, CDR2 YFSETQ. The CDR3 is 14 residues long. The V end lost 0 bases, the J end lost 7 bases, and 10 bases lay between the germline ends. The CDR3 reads CASSLDRVIGELFF. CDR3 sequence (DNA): TGCGCCAGCAGCTTGGACAGGGTGATCGGGGAGCTGTTTTTT.

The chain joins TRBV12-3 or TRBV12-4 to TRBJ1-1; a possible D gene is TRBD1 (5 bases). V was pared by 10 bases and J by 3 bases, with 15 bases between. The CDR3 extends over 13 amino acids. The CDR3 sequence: CATSPQGYTEAFF. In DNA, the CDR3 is TGTGCCACCTCACCTCAGGGCTACACTGAAGCTTTCTTT.

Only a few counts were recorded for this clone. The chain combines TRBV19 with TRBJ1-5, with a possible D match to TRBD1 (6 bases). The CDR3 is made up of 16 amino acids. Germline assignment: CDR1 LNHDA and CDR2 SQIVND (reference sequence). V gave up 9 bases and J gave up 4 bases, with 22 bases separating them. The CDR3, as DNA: TGTGCCAGCTCCCCCCCCCACAGGGTCTTAAATCAGCCCCAGCATTTT. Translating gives CASSPPHRVLNQPQHF.